This is a list of T cell receptor beta chains from one sample in a study of T-cell memory formation after mild COVID-19. Via MiXCR, TCRdb re-called the 5' RACE reads, giving one row per CDR3 protein. The sample has around 470,000 distinct CDR3 sequences, 20% seen once. Source material: PBMCs or a T cell subset sorted from them (not recorded which). The receptors originated from an adult woman who had mild COVID-19 (a few samples of this study predate the infection). Cell type and time point are not known. Both conserved end residues are part of each CDR3. D genes are given only for firm matches. The size of a clone is reported for some rows only, either as once, few or many, or as a class for expanded clones.

cdr3_nt cdr3_aa j_call cdr3_length d_call clone_size v_call
TGTGCCAGCAGCTTTTTAGATGAGCAGTTCTTC CASSFLDEQFF TRBJ2-1 11 - many TRBV11-3
TGTGCCAGCAGTTTCCAGACAGGGAACTATGGCTACACCTTC CASSFQTGNYGYTF TRBJ1-2 14 TRBD1 many TRBV27
TGTGCCAGCAGCTCGGACAGGGGACTTCAAGAGACCCAGTACTTC CASSSDRGLQETQYF TRBJ2-5 15 TRBD1 few TRBV7-2
TGTGCCAGCAGCTTGGATTTTTTGGGGGAGCTGTTTTTT CASSLDFLGELFF TRBJ2-2 13 - many TRBV7-3
TGCGCCAGCAGCCAAAGCGGGGGGGGTCGCATCGGTGAGCAGTTCTTC CASSQSGGGRIGEQFF TRBJ2-1 16 TRBD2 few TRBV5-1
TGTGCCAGCAGCTTAATGGGGTGGATTGCAGGGGGTTCACCCCTCCACTTT CASSLMGWIAGGSPLHF TRBJ1-6 17 TRBD1 - TRBV7-3
TGTGCCAGCAGCCTACACAGGGCTTTCGACACTGAAGCTTTCTTT CASSLHRAFDTEAFF TRBJ1-1 15 - - TRBV7-6
TGTGCCAGCAGCCAGGGACAGGGTATCGATCAGCCCCAGCATTTT CASSQGQGIDQPQHF TRBJ1-5 15 TRBD1 few TRBV5-4
TGTGCCAGCAGCCAGTGGGTCACCAGCGATGAGCAGTTCTTC CASSQWVTSDEQFF TRBJ2-1 14 - - TRBV4-2
TGTGCCAGCAGCCAACCACCCGGGGAGCTGTTTTTT CASSQPPGELFF TRBJ2-2 12 - few TRBV3-1
TGTGCCAGCAAGGCAGACCCCGGGGGAATGTTTTTT CASKADPGGMFF TRBJ2-2 12 - many TRBV6-5
TGCGCCAGCAGCCCCGTCGTAGGGACAGGGGGCTACGAGCAGTACTTC CASSPVVGTGGYEQYF TRBJ2-7 16 TRBD1 few TRBV5-1
TGTGCCACCAGTGACCCCGGGAGGAGGAACACCGGGGAGCTGTTTTTT CATSDPGRRNTGELFF TRBJ2-2 16 TRBD2 - TRBV24-1
TGCGCCAGCAGCTTAACAGGGAACCGACTCCCCCGTTGGAACTTC CASSLTGNRLPRWNF TRBJ2-7 15 - few TRBV5-1
TGCAGTGCTAGAGAACCAGGGGAGGGGGATACGTACTTC CSAREPGEGDTYF TRBJ2-4 13 - - TRBV20-1
TGCGCCAGCAGCTTGGAAGGCTTAAATTCACCCCTCCACTTT CASSLEGLNSPLHF TRBJ1-6 14 - few TRBV5-1
TGCAGTAGCCAGCTCGGCTCGGGCGGGGAGCTGTTTTTT CSSQLGSGGELFF TRBJ2-2 13 - - TRBV20-1
TGTGCCTGGAGTGTACAGGGAAACACCATATATTTT CAWSVQGNTIYF TRBJ1-3 12 - - TRBV30
TGTGCCAGCAGCCTAGTCGGGACTAGCGGGGGTGAGACCCAGTACTTC CASSLVGTSGGETQYF TRBJ2-5 16 TRBD2 many TRBV12-3/TRBV12-4
TGTGCCAGCAGCTTATGGGACAGCTACTATGGCTACACCTTC CASSLWDSYYGYTF TRBJ1-2 14 TRBD1 - TRBV7-9
TGTGCCAGCAGCCCGGGACAGCCAGAGACCCAGTACTTC CASSPGQPETQYF TRBJ2-5 13 TRBD1 - TRBV7-9
TGTGCCAGCAGGGTACCCTGGGAGTTGACCGGGGAGCTGTTTTTT CASRVPWELTGELFF TRBJ2-2 15 - few TRBV2
TGCAGTGCTAGAGTGGCAGGGGAAACCTATGGCTACACCTTC CSARVAGETYGYTF TRBJ1-2 14 - - TRBV20-1
TGTGCCAGCAGCGTAGGGGACAGGGCGCACGAGCAGTACTTC CASSVGDRAHEQYF TRBJ2-7 14 TRBD1 - TRBV9
TGCGCCAGCAGCCAGAATGATGAGGGGAACCAGCCCCAGCATTTT CASSQNDEGNQPQHF TRBJ1-5 15 - few TRBV4-3
TGCAGCGGCAGGGGGGGGTTAGTAACTGAAGCTTTCTTT CSGRGGLVTEAFF TRBJ1-1 13 TRBD1 few TRBV29-1
TGTGCCAGCAGTGAATCTAGCGACCTTAGCGGCGAGCAGTACTTC CASSESSDLSGEQYF TRBJ2-7 15 - few TRBV2
TGTGCCAGCAGCTTTCCGGGACTAGCAACCAATGAGCAGTTCTTC CASSFPGLATNEQFF TRBJ2-1 15 TRBD2 few TRBV7-8
TGTGCCAGCAGCAGGGGAGGCGGGAGGATGTCCGATACGCAGTATTTT CASSRGGGRMSDTQYF TRBJ2-3 16 TRBD2 many TRBV5-6
TGCGCCAGCAGCTTCCAGGGTGGGGCCAACGTCCTGACTTTC CASSFQGGANVLTF TRBJ2-6 14 - - TRBV4-3
TGTGCCAGCAGTTTTTCGCAGGCGCACAATCAGCCCCAGCATTTT CASSFSQAHNQPQHF TRBJ1-5 15 - - TRBV12-3/TRBV12-4
TGTGCCAGCAGCGCCCGAGGTATACTAGCGGGCCATACGCAGTATTTT CASSARGILAGHTQYF TRBJ2-3 16 TRBD2 - TRBV7-2
TGTGCTAGCAGCTCGGACAGGGAAGACGAGCAGTACTTC CASSSDREDEQYF TRBJ2-7 13 TRBD1 few TRBV7-7
TGTGCCAGCAGTTTAGCACTCTCCGGGGAGCTGTTTTTT CASSLALSGELFF TRBJ2-2 13 - - TRBV12-3/TRBV12-4
TGTGCCAGCAGCGTAGAAGGACTAGCGGGCGAGCAGTACTTC CASSVEGLAGEQYF TRBJ2-7 14 TRBD2 - TRBV9
TGTGCCAGCGGGGTGACAGGGAGAGAGGATAGAGATACGCAGTATTTT CASGVTGREDRDTQYF TRBJ2-3 16 TRBD1 few TRBV12-3/TRBV12-4
TGTGCCAGCAGCCAGTACACAGAGACCCAGTACTTC CASSQYTETQYF TRBJ2-5 12 - many TRBV7-2
TGTGCCAGCAGCCAGACAGGGCGGTCCTCCGAGCAGTACTTC CASSQTGRSSEQYF TRBJ2-7 14 TRBD1 many TRBV6-1
TGCGCCAGCAGCCAAGAAACGGGGGGAATAAGGGAGCAGTTCTTC CASSQETGGIREQFF TRBJ2-1 15 TRBD2 many TRBV4-1
TGCAGCGGACAGGGTTCAGACTACACAGATACGCAGTATTTT CSGQGSDYTDTQYF TRBJ2-3 14 TRBD1 - TRBV29-1
TGCAGCGTTGAGCGGGACAGGGGCTACGAGCAGTACTTC CSVERDRGYEQYF TRBJ2-7 13 TRBD1 - TRBV29-1
TGTGCCAGCAGCTTAGATCCGGGGAGGGGGGCGAACACTGAAGCTTTCTTT CASSLDPGRGANTEAFF TRBJ1-1 17 - once TRBV11-2
TGTGCCAGCAGCTTGTTGGGTCCTGGCACAGATACGCAGTATTTT CASSLLGPGTDTQYF TRBJ2-3 15 - - TRBV5-6
TGCAGCGTTGATATTTCTGGAGAGACCCAGTACTTC CSVDISGETQYF TRBJ2-5 12 - - TRBV29-1
TGTGCCAGCAGCCCGGACCAACCCTACGAGCAGTACTTC CASSPDQPYEQYF TRBJ2-7 13 - - TRBV6-2/TRBV6-3
TGTGCCAGCAGTTTAGGGGGGCAGGGTATTGTAAAGACCCAGTACTTC CASSLGGQGIVKTQYF TRBJ2-5 16 - - TRBV12-3/TRBV12-4
TGTGCCAGCAGCCGGACTAGCGGGGTTGATACGCAGTATTTT CASSRTSGVDTQYF TRBJ2-3 14 TRBD2 few TRBV7-6